Sequencing of this T cell receptor beta chain was carried out in a study of cytomegalovirus exposure and HLA in healthy donors (dated by TCRdb to about 2017). In terms of the full investigation: An earlier analysis of approximately 640 of the donors reported about 250 Gb of sequence data and around 110 million unique TCR beta sequences from about 200 million T cells. Roughly 300 gigabases of sequencing data and approximately 80 million unique TCR sequences were included in an early release covering 550 to 650 HLA-typed donors. Of the 300 to 450 genotyped donors, 80% to 90% were placed in the genetic ancestry cluster associated with self-reported Caucasian donors. The aim of the study was to test whether cataloging public T cell receptors could identify signatures of past pathogen exposure. The study profiled the T cell repertoires of 666 subjects by immunosequencing and related them to cytomegalovirus serostatus. Besides the first cohort of roughly 640 subjects, a separate validation cohort made up of 120 different subjects was used. The study combined high-throughput TCR immunosequencing, statistical association of individual TCRs with disease status, and machine learning to predict cytomegalovirus infection status. A later analysis re-examined previously published TCR beta repertoires from more than 650 donors and added high-resolution HLA genotyping to investigate patterns of TCR occurrence. Rather than using new phenotypic data, the later analysis identified candidate immune exposures from TCR beta sequences and from how often those sequences occurred across donors. An earlier analysis of approximately 630 of the donors applied high-throughput TCR beta sequencing to assess whether each TCR beta V gene segment acted as functional or pseudogenic. Donor age, sex, ethnicity and CMV serostatus were collected together with the repertoire data. A later genetic analysis took genome-wide SNP genotypes for about 55% of the roughly 700 donors and used that subset as a discovery cohort. All discovery cohort repertoires had been generated using a single sequencing platform. HLA typing included class I and class II loci at four-digit resolution. The number of typed donors differed by locus: about 620-640 for A, B, C, DRB1 and DQB1; some 500 for DQA1; over 600 for DPA1; and roughly 450 for DPB1. Because of strong linkage in the cohort, roughly five DR-DQ haplotypes were treated as single units for association and clustering. Among about 410 genotyped donors of the cohort, an average of around 240,000 unique TCR beta nucleotide sequences was sequenced per donor, of which roughly 17% were non-productive. General findings and caveats noted by the study authors: HLA typing was unavailable for some donors at each locus, so association tests used only the typed subset. Roughly uniform sequencing depth across donors was assumed in presence/absence analyses, although this assumption may not hold. A further reported finding was that TCR beta sequences accurately predicted the HLA-A and HLA-B alleles for most subjects in the first cohort. The authors suggested that the approach could potentially be generalized to other disease states and immunological phenotypes. The only immune exposure information available for the cohort was CMV serostatus. A later analysis found that most CMV-associated TCR beta chains appeared HLA-restricted, with HLA associations seemingly driven largely by CMV exposure. A later genetic analysis reported fewer N-insertions in productive TCRs among donors in an Asian-associated ancestry cluster than the roughly 720-donor mean. A later analysis associated about 18,000 TCR beta sequences with specific HLA alleles at a false discovery rate of 0.05. A later analysis found that HLA-associated TCR beta chains were more clonally expanded and had lower generation probabilities than equally common non-associated chains. A later genetic analysis associated a missense DCLRE1C variant with V-gene and J-gene trimming of TCR beta chains, and an independent cohort replicated the association. In vitro tests confirmed that three of the cytomegalovirus-associated TCR beta chains recognize cytomegalovirus antigens. The 87-base-pair reads could not distinguish some IMGT-functional V segments, including TRBV6-2 and TRBV6-3, so those segments were excluded. Cytomegalovirus status was reported to be diagnosed by the classifier with high specificity and sensitivity in both the original and validation cohorts. The study gave a list of under 200 TCR beta chains associated with cytomegalovirus. Linkage disequilibrium might explain the correlated functional status among segregating V segments, but an unknown experimental factor could not be ruled out. Several of the top co-occurrence clusters appeared to be linked to parvovirus B19, influenza, CMV and Epstein-Barr virus, according to a later analysis. Broadly in line with IMGT annotations, most TCR beta V segments showed up in productive rearrangements about 87% or about 30% of the time in an earlier analysis of approximately 600 of the donors. Across donors, most TCR sequences were observed very rarely, whereas some public TCRs were present in many individuals. Because counts were too low, under 20 rarely observed V segments, including chromosome 9 orphons, were left out of the earlier analysis of some 600 of the donors. When HLA alleles, especially DR and DQ, strongly co-occurred, TCR associations were difficult to assign to individual alleles. The cohort was sequenced for TCR beta chains only, and without alpha or paired-chain data the features that could be detected were limited. A later analysis found that TCR association rates varied across HLA loci, with DRB1 alleles showing the most associated TCRs and HLA-C alleles the fewest. The sequencing pipeline was judged likely to have produced a cluster of highly shared sequence variants as a technical artifact.

Receptor libraries were prepared by the immunoSEQ multiplex PCR assay. A mixture of 60 forward primers for TCR Vbeta segments and 13 reverse primers for TCR Jbeta segments was used in the multiplex PCR. The CDR3 region of rearranged TCR beta genes was amplified from genomic DNA with a multiplex PCR assay. Amplified TCR beta libraries were sequenced as 87-base-pair reads on the Illumina HiSeq System. Per the original workflow: Across the roughly 670 repertoires, a later analysis counted 75 million to 90 million unique TCR beta chains, roughly 11 million of which were shared by at least two donors. Raw reads were error-corrected and collapsed into unique sequences by a nearest-neighbor algorithm in which closely related sequences were merged to remove PCR and sequencing errors. V, D and J gene segments were assigned by aligning CDR3 sequences to IMGT reference sequences. For a sequence to be retained, a match of at least six nucleotides to both a V gene segment and a J gene segment was required. A rearrangement counted as productive if the CDR3 had no stop codons and remained in frame with V and J, and every other rearrangement counted as non-productive. CDR3 was defined by IMGT convention, running from the second conserved V-encoded cysteine to the conserved J-encoded phenylalanine. The earlier analysis of about 620 of the donors excluded sequences that lacked an unambiguous match to a single V gene segment. An earlier analysis of a few hundred of the donors classified V segments as functional when productive rearrangements were above 56.7% and as segregating when the standard deviation between donors was above 5%. A statistical classification framework was built to diagnose cytomegalovirus status from the catalog of TCR beta chain sequences. A later analysis assigned V and J genes by comparing TCR nucleotide sequences with IMGT/GENE-DB human TR gene sequences. The TCRdist pipeline was used in a later analysis to assign CDR3 sequences and most-parsimonious VDJ recombination scenarios. In a later analysis, every TCR beta chain was defined by the combination of its CDR3 amino acid sequence and its V-gene family, and reads without a unique V-gene family were dropped. A later analysis removed several hundred highly shared, low-generation-probability nucleotide sequences to deal with suspected cross-contamination and a sequencing artifact. A later analysis calculated a clonal expansion index for each public chain from normalized within-repertoire ranks of inferred template counts. Generation probabilities in a later analysis came from a VDJ recombination model fitted to out-of-frame rearrangements, and those results were checked against IGoR. In a later analysis, hypergeometric tests were used to score TCR-TCR, TCR-HLA and TCR-CMV co-occurrence, with a repertoire-size bias correction applied to TCR pairs. In a later analysis, false discovery rates were estimated by permuting HLA or CMV assignments 20 times. In a later analysis, co-occurring TCRs were grouped using DBSCAN, and TCRdist sequence similarity was added for clustering within HLA-allele-positive subsets. Co-occurrence clustering excluded repertoires with fewer than 30,000 or more than 120,000 public chains, plus five with anomalous nucleotide sharing. This immuneACCESS table, as held by TCRdb, lists in-frame sequences with V and J called but not all clones. Of the missing ones, under half trace to an unresolved V gene in checked studies; the others have no known cause. The D gene and trimming were derived from the DNA, and the V and J assignments and clone size from that table. The sample data list 120,000 or so clones, and roughly 86% of these were observed just once. The top ten clones comprise about 2% of the sample.

For this clone: What antigen it recognizes has not been identified. The sample holds no much larger clone one base away, and base qualities are not on file.

For CDR1 and CDR2, the germline V gene lists SGHDT and YYEEEE. V lost 4 bases and J lost 7 bases; the stretch between them is 8 bases long. From the cysteine up to the phenylalanine, the CDR3 has a length of 12 residues. Only CDR3 DNA remains: 36 bases, in frame from the first base. The cohort consisted of approximately 670 healthy bone marrow donors. At the time of sampling, every cohort member was nominally healthy, though immune exposures that went unrecorded were likely present. The donor tested CMV seronegative and was one of the 352 seronegative cohort members. A peripheral blood sample was collected from each donor, and TCR beta sequencing was performed on peripheral blood mononuclear cells. Genomic DNA was extracted from the blood cell samples with the Qiagen DNeasy Blood Extraction Kit.

The TCR sequence derives from a man between 18 and 29 years old in good health and CMV-seronegative. Recombination connected TRBV5-6 to TRBJ2-2, with the D gene too uncertain to name. Specimen: PBMCs. The DNA sequence reads TGTGCCAGCAGCCCCTGGAGCGGGGAGCTGTTTTTT. Its protein is CASSPWSGELFF.